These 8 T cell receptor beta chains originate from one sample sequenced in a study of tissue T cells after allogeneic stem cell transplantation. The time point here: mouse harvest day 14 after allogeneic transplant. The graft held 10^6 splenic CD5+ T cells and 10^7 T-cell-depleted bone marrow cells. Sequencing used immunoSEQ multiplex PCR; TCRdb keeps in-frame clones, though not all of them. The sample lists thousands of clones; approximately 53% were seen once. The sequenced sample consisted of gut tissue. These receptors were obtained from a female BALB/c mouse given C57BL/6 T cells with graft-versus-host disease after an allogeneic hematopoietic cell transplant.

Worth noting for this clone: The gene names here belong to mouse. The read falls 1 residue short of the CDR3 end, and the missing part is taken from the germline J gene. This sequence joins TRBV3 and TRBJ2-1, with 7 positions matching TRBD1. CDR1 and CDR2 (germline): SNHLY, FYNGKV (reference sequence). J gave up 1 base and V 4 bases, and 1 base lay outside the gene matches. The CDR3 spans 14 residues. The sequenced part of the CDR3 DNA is TGTGCCAGCAGCTCGACAGGGAACTATGCTGAGCAGTTC. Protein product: CASSSTGNYAEQF. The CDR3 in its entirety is CASSSTGNYAEQFF.

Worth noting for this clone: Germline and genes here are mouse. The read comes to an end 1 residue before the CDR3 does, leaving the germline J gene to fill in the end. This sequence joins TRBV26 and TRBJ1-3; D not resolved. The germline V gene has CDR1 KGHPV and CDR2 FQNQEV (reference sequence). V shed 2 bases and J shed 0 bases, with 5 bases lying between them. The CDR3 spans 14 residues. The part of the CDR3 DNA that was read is TGTGCCAGCAGTCTGCCACATTCTGGAAATACGCTCTAT. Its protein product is CASSLPHSGNTLY. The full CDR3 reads CASSLPHSGNTLYF.

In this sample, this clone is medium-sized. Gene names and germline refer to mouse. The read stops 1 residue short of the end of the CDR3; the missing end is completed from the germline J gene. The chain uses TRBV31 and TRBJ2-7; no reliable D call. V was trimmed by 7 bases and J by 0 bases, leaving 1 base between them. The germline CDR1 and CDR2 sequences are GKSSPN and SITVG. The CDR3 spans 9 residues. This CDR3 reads CAFSYEQYF. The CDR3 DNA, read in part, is TGTGCCTTCTCCTATGAACAGTAC.

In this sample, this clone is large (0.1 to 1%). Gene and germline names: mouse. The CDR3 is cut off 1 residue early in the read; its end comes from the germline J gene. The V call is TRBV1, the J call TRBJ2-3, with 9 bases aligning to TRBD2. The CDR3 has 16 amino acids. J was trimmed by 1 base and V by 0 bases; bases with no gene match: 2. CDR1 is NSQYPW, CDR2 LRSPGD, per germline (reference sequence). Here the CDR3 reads CTCSADGGAGAETLYF. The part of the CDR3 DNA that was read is TGCACCTGCAGTGCAGATGGGGGGGCAGGTGCAGAAACGCTGTAT.

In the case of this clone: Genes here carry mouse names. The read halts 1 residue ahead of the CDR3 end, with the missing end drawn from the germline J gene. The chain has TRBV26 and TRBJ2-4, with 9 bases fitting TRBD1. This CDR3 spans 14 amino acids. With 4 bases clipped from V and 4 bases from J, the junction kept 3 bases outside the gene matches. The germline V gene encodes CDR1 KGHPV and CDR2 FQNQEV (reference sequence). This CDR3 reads CASSPGTGKNTLYF. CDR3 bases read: TGTGCCAGCAGTCCCGGGACAGGGAAAAACACCTTGTAC. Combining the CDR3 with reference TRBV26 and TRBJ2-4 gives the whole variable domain NSKVIQTPRYLVKGQGQKAKMRCIPEKGHPVVFWYQQNKNNEFKFLINFQNQEVLQQIDMTEKRFSAECPSNSPCSLEIQSSEAGDSALYLCASSPGTGKNTLYFGAGTRLSVL.

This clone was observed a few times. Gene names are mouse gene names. The CDR3 loop is CASSSRGISNERLFF. CDR3 DNA (partial): TGTGCCAGCAGCTCCCGGGGAATTTCCAACGAAAGATTATTT. The rearrangement links TRBV3 to TRBJ1-4, with D uncertain. The read ends 1 residue early relative to the CDR3; the germline J gene fills the gap. V dropped 4 bases and J dropped 0 bases, with 9 bases sitting between them. This CDR3 has 15 residues. Germline CDR1 reads SNHLY; CDR2 reads FYNGKV (reference sequence).

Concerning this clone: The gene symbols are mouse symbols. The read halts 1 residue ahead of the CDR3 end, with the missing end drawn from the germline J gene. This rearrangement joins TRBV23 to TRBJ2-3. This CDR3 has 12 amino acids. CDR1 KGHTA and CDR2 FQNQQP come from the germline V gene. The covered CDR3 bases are TGCTCCAGCAGTCAGGTTGCAGAAACGCTGTAT. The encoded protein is CSSSQVAETLY. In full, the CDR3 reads CSSSQVAETLYF.

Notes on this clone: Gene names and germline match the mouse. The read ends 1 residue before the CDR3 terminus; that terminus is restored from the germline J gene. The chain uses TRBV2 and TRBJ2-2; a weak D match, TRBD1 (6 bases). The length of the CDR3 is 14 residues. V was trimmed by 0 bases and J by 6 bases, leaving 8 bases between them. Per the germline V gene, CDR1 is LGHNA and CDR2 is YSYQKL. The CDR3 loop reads CASSQEGGPGQLYF. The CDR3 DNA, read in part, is TGTGCCAGCAGCCAAGAAGGGGGTCCCGGGCAGCTCTAC.